The next 9 T cell receptor beta chains were all read from a single sample in a study of long-term antiretroviral therapy in people with HIV. Survey level was the resolution at which the v3.0 immunoSEQ assay ran. The repertoire was sequenced with immunoSEQ multiplex PCR; TCRdb's copy has only in-frame clones and lacks some. Counted here are around 13,000 clones, approximately 71% occurring once; the ten biggest clones make up about 20%. The material sequenced was unsorted PBMCs, taken 0.5 years before starting antiretroviral therapy. The receptors derive from a woman between 40 and 50 years old with HIV.

The rearrangement uses TRBV5-6 and TRBJ2-7; 8 bases agree with TRBD2. V lost 2 bases and J lost 5; bases outside the gene matches: 12. The CDR3 spans 16 residues. Germline loops: CDR1 SGHDT, CDR2 YYEEEE. DNA for the CDR3: TGTGCCAGCAGCTTTTGGGCTAGCGGGCCGGACGACGAGCAGTACTTC. Translation gives CASSFWASGPDDEQYF.

This clone was counted between two and nine times. This chain joins TRBV30 and TRBJ1-2; D not resolved. The CDR3 consists of 11 residues. Germline V gives CDR1 GTSNPN, CDR2 SVGIG (reference sequence). V was clipped by 5 bases and J by 3 bases, with 7 bases between them. The CDR3 loop is CAWSDDYGYTF. As DNA, the CDR3 is TGTGCCTGGTCAGACGACTATGGCTACACCTTC.

This clone was seen more than once but under ten times. The V and J genes are TRBV6-5 and TRBJ1-2; D perhaps matches TRBD1 (6 bases). Germline CDR1 and CDR2: MNHEY and SVGAGI. V lost 6 bases and J 4 bases, leaving 18 bases between the germline ends. The length of the CDR3 is 15 residues. CDR3 loop: CASRPLEAGVYGYTF. The CDR3 nucleotides read TGTGCCAGCAGACCTCTAGAGGCAGGGGTCTATGGCTACACCTTC.

Here the CDR3 reads CSLLLTTDTQYF. CDR3 sequence (DNA): TGCAGCCTTCTTTTGACTACAGATACGCAGTATTTT. The chain employs TRBV29-1 and TRBJ2-3, with D uncertain. CDR3 size: 12 residues. Per germline, CDR1 SQVTM and CDR2 ANQGSEA. V was cut by 8 bases and J by 3 bases, with 12 bases left in between.

V gene TRBV6-1 combines with J gene TRBJ1-5; D remains ambiguous. Germline CDR1 MNHNS, CDR2 SASEGT. The length of the CDR3 is 15 residues. With 6 bases removed from V and 0 bases from J, the gap between germline ends came to 12 bases. CDR3 sequence (DNA): TGTGCCAGCAGGAGGGCAATAAGTAGCAATCAGCCCCAGCATTTT. Protein sequence: CASRRAISSNQPQHF.

The chain carries TRBV20-1 and TRBJ1-1, with 8 bases lining up with TRBD1. CDR1 and CDR2 (germline): DFQATT, SNEGSKA (reference sequence). The length of the CDR3 is 11 residues. CDR3: CRPGGGTEAFF. The CDR3 DNA reads as TGCAGGCCAGGGGGCGGCACTGAAGCTTTCTTT.

Comments on this clone: At one of its ends the junction is not consistent with the germline gene, which may arise from a read error. The V call is TRBV27, the J call TRBJ2-5; D is uncertain. Germline assignment: CDR1 MNHEY and CDR2 SMNVEV (reference sequence). The CDR3 has 9 residues. The CDR3 loop is CASSRRSHF. CDR3 nucleotides: TGTGCCAGCAGTCGCAGGTCGCACTTC.

The rearrangement links TRBV5-1 to TRBJ2-6; weak D call: TRBD2 (5 bases). Germline V gene sequence: CDR1 SGHRS, CDR2 YFSETQ. This CDR3 has 16 residues. V gave up 5 bases and J gave up 0 bases, with 12 bases separating them. CDR3 DNA sequence: TGCGCCAGCAGGAGGGATTTCCTCTCTGGGGCCAACGTCCTGACTTTC. This translates into CASRRDFLSGANVLTF.

The chain has TRBV6-5 and TRBJ1-1; D ambiguous. This CDR3 has 14 amino acids. V lost 6 bases and J lost 1, with 12 bases in between. CDR1 is MNHEY, CDR2 SVGAGI, per germline. The CDR3 DNA reads as TGTGCCAGCAGCCTTACAGAAAGGAACACTGAAGCTTTCTTT. Protein sequence: CASSLTERNTEAFF.